This T cell receptor (beta chain) was recorded in a study of blood T cell repertoires in COVID-19. Study at large: COVID-19 samples, acute and convalescent, were from the United States, Italy and Spain. PBMCs, B-cell-depleted T cells, or T cells provided the cDNA or gDNA that made up the material.

Authors' data handling: Researchers report that nucleated cell counts were estimated from reference gene primer amplification. Only in-frame clones appear in the TCRdb table, and some are missing; sequencing was by immunoSEQ multiplex PCR. V and J calls and clone size are those listed in that table; D and trimming were worked out from the DNA. The sample shows around 130,000 clones, 70% to 90% of them seen only once. The CDR3 is made up of 12 amino acids. Germline V gives CDR1 LNHDA, CDR2 SQIVND (reference sequence). V gave up 3 bases and J gave up 7 bases, with 7 bases separating them. The TCR sequence derives from a human donor in a cohort sampled during active COVID-19. The rearrangement joins TRBV19 to TRBJ2-1, with D possibly TRBD1 on 5 matching bases. Sequencing was done on a sample of peripheral blood. The CDR3 bases are TGTGCCAGTAGTATTAGGGGAAATGAGCAGTTCTTC. Its protein product is CASSIRGNEQFF.